This T cell receptor (beta chain) was identified during a study of CD8+ T cells in alopecia areata. Investigators sorted PBMCs to obtain both CD4+ and CD8+ T cells. Extraction of RNA preceded its reverse transcription into cDNA, which served as the sequencing template. TCRdb's copy holds only in-frame clones and misses some; the assay was immunoSEQ multiplex PCR. The profile shows 130,000 to 150,000 clones, around 62% of them singletons. Sequenced: CD8+ T cells sorted from blood. This TCR came from a human donor in good health.

This chain's CDR3 is CASSDGGNEQFF. Here the CDR3 DNA reads TGCGCCAGCTCGGACGGGGGCAATGAGCAGTTCTTC. The chain couples TRBV10-2 to TRBJ2-1; possibly TRBD2 for D (6 bases). V was trimmed by 8 bases and J by 6 bases, leaving 11 bases between them. The CDR3 contains 12 residues. Germline loops: CDR1 WSHSY, CDR2 SAAADI.